The entry that follows covers one T cell receptor (beta chain) sequence. Its antigen is still unknown. Base qualities were left out, and no much larger clone turns up one base away. The patients had resection in Japan or China between the mid-2010s and the late 2010s. The histologic diagnosis of each case was independently confirmed on H&E slides by two lung cancer pathologists. For nucleic acid extraction, premalignant or tumor cells were enriched by macro-dissection following pathologic assessment. DNA was isolated from FFPE tissue using the AllPrep DNA/RNA FFPE Kit. Taken from cysteine to phenylalanine, the CDR3 has 18 residues. Solely the CDR3 DNA is kept, with 54 bases framed from the first base. CDR1 and CDR2 (MGHRA, YSYEKL) derive from the germline V gene. The junction shows trimming of 0 bases on V and 0 bases on J, plus 18 bases between the germline ends. This sample was included in a study of immune evolution from preneoplasia to lung adenocarcinoma (dated by TCRdb to the early 2020s). In the study overall: No AAH lesions showed HLA loss of heterozygosity, compared with 6% to 8.5% of AIS, around 14% of MIA and roughly a third of ADC lesions. A total of around 50 patients with pulmonary nodules who underwent surgical resection were included in the overall cohort. Resected precursor lesions (AAH, AIS, MIA) and invasive adenocarcinomas were compared with paired morphologically normal lung tissue. The study reported that around 100 samples were used for TCR sequencing. The study profiled immune contexture across lung adenocarcinoma precursors and invasive adenocarcinoma using immune gene expression, TCR sequencing and multiplex immunofluorescence. The TCR sequencing data were obtained from 45 to 55 patients. The immune data were integrated with whole exome sequencing and methylation data from the same cohort of nodules. Class I HLA alleles were inferred from exome data with POLYSOLVER, and allele-specific HLA loss was detected with LOHHLA. The sample size depended on which specimens were available, not on a prior power calculation.

TCR beta CDR3 regions were sequenced from DNA using the immunoSEQ hsTCRbeta Kit. The study's own analysis went as follows. TCR sequencing data were analysed with the ImmunoSEQ Analyzer. T cell clonality was defined as 1 minus Pielou's evenness, calculated on productive rearrangements. To measure T cell diversity, the inverse Simpson index was applied to productive templates. T cell density was TCR beta template counts normalized to usable DNA, estimated by amplifying and sequencing housekeeping genes. Two-sided Kruskal-Wallis tests were used to compare TCR metrics between histologic stages. TCRdb retrieved this table from immuneACCESS and kept in-frame rearrangements only. Not all clones are present; in checked studies, unresolved V genes account for under half, and no reason is known for the remainder. The D gene and trimming were derived from the DNA, and the V and J assignments and clone size from that table. This sample is represented by 6,200 or so clones; 65% to 85% of them were singletons. The ten largest clones take up about 12% of the sample.

What the authors observed across the whole study: The findings were based on association rather than direct causation, and larger cohorts with long-term follow-up and longitudinal biopsies were deemed needed. Normal lung had the highest top T cell clone frequencies, and these frequencies appeared to fall progressively from AAH through AIS, MIA and invasive adenocarcinoma. All patients were from Japan and China, so applicability to Western populations was uncertain. Normal lung showed the highest clonality, whereas later-stage lesions appeared to have higher T cell density and diversity but lower clonality. T cell clonality was highest in KRAS-mutant nodules compared with EGFR-mutant or double wild-type lesions.

The clonotype was recovered from a person in their 70s with lung adenocarcinoma. The sequenced sample consisted of FFPE minimally invasive lung adenocarcinoma tissue. What this sample's cell subset or site label stands for: micro-invasive lung adenocarcinoma (MIA). The receptor chain draws on TRBV4-1 and TRBJ2-7; TRBD2 is perhaps the D gene, given 7 matching bases. The CDR3: CASSQDRGAAGRSYEQYF. The nucleotides are TGCGCCAGCAGCCAAGACCGGGGGGCTGCAGGGCGCTCCTACGAGCAGTACTTC.